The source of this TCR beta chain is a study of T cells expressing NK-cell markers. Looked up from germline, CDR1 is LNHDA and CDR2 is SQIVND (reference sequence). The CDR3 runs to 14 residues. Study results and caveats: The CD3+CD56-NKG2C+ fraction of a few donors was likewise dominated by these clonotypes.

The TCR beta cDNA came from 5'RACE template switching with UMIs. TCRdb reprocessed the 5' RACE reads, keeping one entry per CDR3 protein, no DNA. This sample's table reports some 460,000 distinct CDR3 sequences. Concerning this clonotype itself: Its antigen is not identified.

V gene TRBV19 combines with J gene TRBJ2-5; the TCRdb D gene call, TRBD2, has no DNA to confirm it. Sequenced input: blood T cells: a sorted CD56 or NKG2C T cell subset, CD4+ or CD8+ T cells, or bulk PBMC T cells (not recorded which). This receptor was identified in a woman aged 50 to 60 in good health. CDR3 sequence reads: CASTPGLAGGLWYF.